This entry describes one TCR beta chain. Amplified regions were TCR beta CDR3 sequences from RNA transcripts. The HTBI set primed first-round TCR CDR3 RT-PCR. One entry per CDR3 protein, called by TCRdb with MiXCR from the multiplex PCR reads. The repertoire includes roughly 800,000 distinct CDR3 sequences, roughly 40% of them detected once, and approximately 8.7% sits in the top ten. This sample is drawn from a study of T cells in Graves' hyperthyroidism and ophthalmopathy. The sequencing sample was made of blood. The TCR comes from a man younger than 35 with Graves' hyperthyroidism.

In DNA form, the CDR3 reads TGTGCCAGCAGCCCAGACCGGGGCATTCTTAACACCGGGGAGCTGTTTTTT. Residues: CASSPDRGILNTGELFF. The chain is built from TRBV7-2 and TRBJ2-2; tentatively, D is TRBD1 or TRBD2 (5 bases each). CDR3 length: 17 residues. The V end lost 5 bases, the J end lost 2 bases, and 18 bases lay between the germline ends. The germline V gene has CDR1 SGHTA and CDR2 FQGNSA.